The clone carrying this T cell receptor (beta chain) was counted a few times. The sample originates from a study of blood T cell repertoires in COVID-19. Overall study: The origin of the acute and convalescent COVID-19 samples was the United States, Italy and Spain.

Under the authors' procedure: Reference gene primer amplification gave estimated nucleated cell counts. This table comes from immunoSEQ multiplex PCR, and its TCRdb copy is limited to in-frame clones, with some not included. The D gene and trimming were derived from the DNA, and the V and J assignments and clone size from that table. The sample yields about 140,000 clones, roughly 86% seen once. The CDR3 length is 15 residues. Trimming took off 5 bases at V and 0 bases at J, with 11 bases between the two ends. Germline V CDR1 and CDR2: LGHNA, YSLEER. The TCR sequence derives from a woman aged 55-69 years with acute or convalescent COVID-19. The chain links TRBV4-3 to TRBJ1-5; no firm D call. Material: peripheral blood. CDR3 sequence (DNA): TGCGCCAGCAGCTTGGACGGGAATAGCAATCAGCCCCAGCATTTT. This sequence encodes CASSLDGNSNQPQHF.